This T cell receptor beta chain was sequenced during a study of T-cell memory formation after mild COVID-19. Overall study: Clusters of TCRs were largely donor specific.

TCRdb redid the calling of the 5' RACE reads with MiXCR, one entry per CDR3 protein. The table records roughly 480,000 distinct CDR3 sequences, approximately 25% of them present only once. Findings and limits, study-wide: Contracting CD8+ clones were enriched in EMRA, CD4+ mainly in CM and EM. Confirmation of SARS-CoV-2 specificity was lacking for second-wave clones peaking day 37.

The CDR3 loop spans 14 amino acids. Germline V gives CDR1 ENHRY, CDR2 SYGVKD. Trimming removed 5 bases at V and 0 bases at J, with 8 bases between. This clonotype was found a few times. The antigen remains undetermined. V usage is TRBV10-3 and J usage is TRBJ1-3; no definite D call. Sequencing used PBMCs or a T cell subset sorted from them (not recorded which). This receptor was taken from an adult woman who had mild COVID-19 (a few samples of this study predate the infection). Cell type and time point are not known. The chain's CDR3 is CAISPPGSGNTIYF. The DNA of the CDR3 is TGTGCCATCAGTCCCCCAGGCTCTGGAAACACCATATATTTT.